The clone carrying this TCR beta chain was counted ten times or more. Antigen: not known. Regarding time point: pre-sensitization, week 0. As for treatment: therapeutic diphenylcyclopropenone sensitization with weekly scalp DPC. Alopecia patients between 18 and 70 years old and suitable for DPC were used as donors. The data stem from a study of human T cells and chemical hapten exposure. Overall study findings and caveats: Significantly more large CDR3 similarity clusters were formed by expanded TCRs than by controls.

The V gene's germline CDR1 is SGHDN and CDR2 FVKESK. CDR3 size: 14 residues. The V and J ends lost 0 bases and 10 bases respectively, with 15 bases between them. TCRdb recomputed calls from the RACE reads with MiXCR, one row per CDR3 protein. The sample lists some 360,000 distinct CDR3 sequences, approximately 5.1% occurring once. The specimen comprised whole blood, sampled in connection with sensitization to the hapten diphenylcyclopropenone (DPC). The V gene is TRBV14, the J gene TRBJ1-1; tentative D call: TRBD1 (6 bases). This clonotype was sampled from a woman in her forties or fifties with alopecia areata. Some clones in this sample may be carry-over from other donors' samples. CDR3 residues: CASSQDSHRVGAFF. CDR3 in DNA: TGTGCCAGCAGCCAAGATTCTCACAGGGTTGGAGCTTTCTTT.